This record looks at one TCR beta chain sequence and its context. The antigen it binds to is not known. No base-level quality is on record; no much larger clone is a single base apart. This sample was taken from a study of T cells in localized non-small cell lung cancer (dated by TCRdb to the early 2020s). Looking at the study overall: Comparing tumors with uninvolved tumor-adjacent lungs, the study looked at the T cell repertoires of 200 to 250 patients with early-stage NSCLC. All 250 or so NSCLC patients in the cohort were treatment-naive and had localized lung tumors that were resected. The mean age of the NSCLC patients was 50 to 85 years, with fewer than 150 men and around 100 women. Overall study results and their limits: Longer overall survival was associated with higher T cell density in blood, whereas shorter survival was associated with higher clonality in adjacent lung. Uninvolved tumor-adjacent lung showed the highest T cell clonality, higher than tumor, which suggests more focused antigenic responses in the uninvolved tumor-adjacent lung. Because multi-region sequencing of the tumors was not done, intratumor heterogeneity could not be ruled out. Of the top 100 tumor clones, a median of roughly 60 were detected in paired uninvolved adjacent lung; 28 were also among that lung's top 100. Because the study design was exploratory, TCR variables were selected using unadjusted p-values without false-discovery rate correction.

At diagnosis, tumor, uninvolved tumor-adjacent lung and peripheral blood were collected and then preserved as a mix of FFPE and fresh-frozen material. Blood samples were analyzed as peripheral blood mononuclear cells for TCR repertoire profiling. TCR beta CDR3 regions were sequenced from DNA using the immunoSEQ Assay. Under the source paper's analysis protocol: To compute T cell density, TCR beta template counts were normalized to usable DNA, which was estimated by amplifying housekeeping genes. Richness was estimated with the preseqR package, extrapolating to 400,000 templates for PBMC samples and 120,000 templates for tissue samples. Clonality was defined as one minus Pielou's evenness. Differential abundance testing on productive amino-acid clonotypes, with a minimum total count of 5 and an alpha of 0.1, was used to identify tissue-enriched TCRs. The Jaccard Index and the Morisita Overlap Index were used to quantify repertoire overlap between compartments. TCR beta CDR3s were clustered by GLIPH together with public tetramer-defined viral CDR3s, and at least three viral sequences plus V-gene enrichment were required for viral motifs. TCRdb holds this immuneACCESS table with in-frame rearrangements only. Some clones are missing; in checked studies, unresolved V genes explain under half, and the rest has no known cause. That table is the source of V, J and clone size, and D and trimming were worked out from the DNA. This sample comprises about 15,000 clones, nearly 90% of them detected only once. Of the sample, more than 0.95% falls within the top ten clones.

V loses 4 bases, J loses 3 bases, and the germline ends lie 17 bases apart. From a lookup of the germline V gene, CDR1 and CDR2 are SGHTA and FQGNSA. The CDR3 spans 16 residues, from the cysteine through the phenylalanine. Left in the record is the CDR3 DNA by itself, 48 bases read in frame from the first base. Rearrangement joined TRBV7-2 to TRBJ2-3; no D gene is confidently identified. The sequence came from a woman aged 40 to 75 with stage III lung adenocarcinoma. The specimen was peripheral blood mononuclear cells, collected before any cancer treatment. DNA sequence: TGTGCCAGCAGCTCAAAACCTGCGGTAATGACAGATACGCAGTATTTT. Its amino acids are CASSSKPAVMTDTQYF.